This TCR beta chain was captured by sequencing in a study of regulatory T cells in long-lasting Graves disease. Sample time point: newly diagnosed GD, antithyroid drugs for less than 3 months. Generation of the TCR library employed RNA extracted from PBMCs. Trimming took off 5 bases at V and 3 bases at J, with 17 bases between the two ends. This CDR3 is 16 amino acids long. Germline CDR1 reads MNHEY; CDR2 reads SVGEGT. Through Arm-PCR of CDR3 regions and iRepertoire HTBI primers, TCR beta libraries were built. Via MiXCR, TCRdb re-called the multiplex PCR reads, giving one row per CDR3 protein. The sample shows 350,000 to 550,000 distinct CDR3 sequences, less than 15% of them seen only once. This sample also belongs to another study, concerning T cells in Graves' hyperthyroidism and ophthalmopathy. That study reports: Hyperthyroidism had been newly diagnosed in patients aged 18 to 65, and its duration was under 2 months. Exclusion criteria comprised uncontrolled infection, other autoimmune disease, pregnancy or lactation. A model using 13 V-J features told ophthalmopathy apart from stable hyperthyroidism.

The V gene is TRBV6-2 or TRBV6-3, the J gene TRBJ1-5, with D perhaps TRBD1 (5 bases). The clonotype was recovered from a woman between 45 and 65 years old with Graves disease. The sequences come from peripheral blood mononuclear cells (PBMCs), collected at new diagnosis, from a patient treated with antithyroid drugs. This CDR3 reads CASSRKGRFDNQPQHF. In DNA, the CDR3 is TGTGCCAGCAGTCGAAAGGGGAGGTTTGACAATCAGCCCCAGCATTTT.